The T cell receptor (beta chain) under discussion was sequenced for a study of T cell responses to AZD1222 COVID-19 vaccine. Study observations and caveats: Vaccine-associated CD4 TCRs spanned spike, dominant at 160-218 and 743-854. Seropositive AZD1222 recipients at baseline numbered only five to seven.

The CDR3 is 16 residues long. V lost 4 bases, J lost 2 bases, and 8 bases stayed unmatched. Per the germline V gene, CDR1 is SGHVS and CDR2 is FQNEAQ. Assay used: immunoSEQ multiplex PCR; TCRdb lists only in-frame clones, some missing. Here the sample spans around 120,000 clones, about nine tenths being singletons. In regard to this clone: Antigen specificity is unknown.

The clonotype originates from an adult in good health. The sample was peripheral blood, taken on day 0 of AZD1222 vaccination. The gene calls are TRBV7-8 and TRBJ2-7, with 10 bases that match TRBD2. The CDR3 spells CASSSGRLAGAYEQYF. For the CDR3, the DNA is TGTGCCAGCAGCTCTGGCCGACTAGCGGGCGCCTACGAGCAGTACTTC.